This T cell receptor (beta chain) was documented in a study of CD8+ T cells in alopecia areata. Study results and caveats: Relative to normal scalp, lesional scalp, especially alopecia totalis/universalis, showed higher clonality. Tofacitinib did not eliminate many expanded lesional clones from scalp or blood. With one nonresponder, baseline CD8+ expansion's link to response remains uncertain.

It was cDNA, reverse transcribed from extracted RNA, that served as the sequencing template. This table comes from immunoSEQ multiplex PCR, and its TCRdb copy is limited to in-frame clones, with some not included. The data hold some 190,000 clones, with approximately 72% observed a single time. As concerns this clone: Its target is not known.

Treatment: oral pan-JAK inhibitor, 5-10 mg twice daily. Both peripheral blood and punch biopsies of lesional scalp skin were obtained from patients who had alopecia areata. The starting material was CD4+ T cells sorted from blood, obtained at approximately week 45, from a patient treated with tofacitinib. This sequence was found in a human donor with alopecia areata.

The CDR3 here is CAIRDRVSYEQYF. The CDR3 nucleotides are TGTGCCATCAGGGACAGGGTTTCCTACGAGCAGTACTTC. The chain is built from TRBV10-3 and TRBJ2-7; TRBD1 aligns across 8 bases. CDR3 length: 13 residues. Losses at the gene ends were 6 bases for V and 1 base for J; bases not matched to a gene: 2. Germline V gene lookup returns CDR1 ENHRY and CDR2 SYGVKD.